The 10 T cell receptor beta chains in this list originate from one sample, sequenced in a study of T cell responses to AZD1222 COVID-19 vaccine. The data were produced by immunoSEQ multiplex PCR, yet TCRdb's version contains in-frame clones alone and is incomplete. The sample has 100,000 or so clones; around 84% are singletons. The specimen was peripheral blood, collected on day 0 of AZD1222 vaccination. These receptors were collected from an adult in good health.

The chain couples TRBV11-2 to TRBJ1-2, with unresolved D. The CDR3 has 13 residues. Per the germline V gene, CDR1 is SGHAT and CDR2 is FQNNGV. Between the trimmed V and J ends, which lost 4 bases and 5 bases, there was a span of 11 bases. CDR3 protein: CASSSAEIYGYTF. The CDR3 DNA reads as TGTGCCAGCAGCTCGGCAGAAATTTATGGCTACACCTTC.

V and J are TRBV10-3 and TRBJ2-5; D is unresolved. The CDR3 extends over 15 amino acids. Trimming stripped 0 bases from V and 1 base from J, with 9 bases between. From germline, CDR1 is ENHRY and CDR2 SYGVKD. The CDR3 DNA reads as TGTGCCATCAGTGAGTCGGCCAGGTCCCAAGAGACCCAGTACTTC. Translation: CAISESARSQETQYF.

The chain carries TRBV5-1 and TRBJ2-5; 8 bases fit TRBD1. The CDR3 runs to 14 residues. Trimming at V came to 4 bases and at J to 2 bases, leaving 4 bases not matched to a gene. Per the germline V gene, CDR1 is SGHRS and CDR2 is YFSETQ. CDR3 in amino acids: CASSLTGVQETQYF. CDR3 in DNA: TGCGCCAGCAGCCTGACAGGGGTACAAGAGACCCAGTACTTC.

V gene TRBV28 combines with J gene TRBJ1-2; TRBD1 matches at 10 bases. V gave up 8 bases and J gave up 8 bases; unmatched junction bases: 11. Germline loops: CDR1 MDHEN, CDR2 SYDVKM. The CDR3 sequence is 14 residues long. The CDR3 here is CASGGQGEAWGYTF. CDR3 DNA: TGTGCCAGCGGTGGACAGGGGGAGGCGTGGGGCTACACCTTC.

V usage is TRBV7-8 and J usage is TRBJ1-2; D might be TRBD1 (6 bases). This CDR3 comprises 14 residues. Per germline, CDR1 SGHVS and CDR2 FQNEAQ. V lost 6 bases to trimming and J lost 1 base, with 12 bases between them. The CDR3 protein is CASSSEQGNYGYTF. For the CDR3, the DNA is TGTGCCAGCAGTTCCGAACAGGGTAACTATGGCTACACCTTC.

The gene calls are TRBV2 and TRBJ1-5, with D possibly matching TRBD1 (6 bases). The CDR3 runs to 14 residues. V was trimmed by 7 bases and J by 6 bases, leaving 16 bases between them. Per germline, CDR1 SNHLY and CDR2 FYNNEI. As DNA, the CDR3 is TGTGCCAGCAACAACAGGGCCTCAACTCAGCCCCAGCATTTT. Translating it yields CASNNRASTQPQHF.

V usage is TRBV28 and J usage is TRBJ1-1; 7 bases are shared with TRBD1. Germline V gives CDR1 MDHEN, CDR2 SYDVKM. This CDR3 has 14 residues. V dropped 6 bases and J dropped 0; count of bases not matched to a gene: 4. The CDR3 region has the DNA TGTGCCAGCAGCCCCGGGACAGTGAACACTGAAGCTTTCTTT. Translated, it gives CASSPGTVNTEAFF.

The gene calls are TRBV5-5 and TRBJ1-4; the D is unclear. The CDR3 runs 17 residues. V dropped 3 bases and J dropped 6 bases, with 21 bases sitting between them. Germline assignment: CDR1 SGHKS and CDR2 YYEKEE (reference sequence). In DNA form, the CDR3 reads TGTGCCAGCAGCTCGGCGATTACGAGCGATGGGCATGAAAAACTGTTTTTT. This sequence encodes CASSSAITSDGHEKLFF.

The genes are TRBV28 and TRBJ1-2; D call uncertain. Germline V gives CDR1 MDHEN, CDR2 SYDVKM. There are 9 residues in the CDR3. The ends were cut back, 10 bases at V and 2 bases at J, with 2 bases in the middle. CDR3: CATNYGYTF. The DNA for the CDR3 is TGTGCCACCAACTATGGCTACACCTTC.

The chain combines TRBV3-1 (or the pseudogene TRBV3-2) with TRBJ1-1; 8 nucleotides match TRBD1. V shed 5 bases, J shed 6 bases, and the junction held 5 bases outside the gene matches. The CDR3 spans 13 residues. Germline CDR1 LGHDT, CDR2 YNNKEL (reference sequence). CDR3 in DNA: TGTGCCAGCAGCTCAGGACAGGGACCTGAAGCTTTCTTT. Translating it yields CASSSGQGPEAFF.